This T cell receptor (beta chain) was observed in a study of early T cells in non-severe SARS-CoV-2 infection. Study as a whole: Chains were not paired, and sequencing was done on bulk RNA from unsorted whole blood.

This clonotype was seen a handful of times. The J segment lost 4 bases and the V segment lost 4 bases, leaving 9 bases of the junction unmatched. Germline CDR1 SGHDT, CDR2 YYEEEE. This CDR3 spans 16 amino acids. Each single cDNA molecule received a unique molecular identifier. TCRdb re-analysed the 5' RACE reads in MiXCR, keeping a single row per CDR3 protein. The sample lists about 83,000 distinct CDR3 sequences; roughly an eighth were seen once. The clonotype comes from an adult who was a healthcare worker with PCR-confirmed SARS-CoV-2 infection or an uninfected control (not recorded which). The chain carries TRBV5-6 and TRBJ2-5, with 11 bases fitting TRBD2. Sequencing was done on a sample of whole blood. The CDR3 protein is CASSRIAGGPSETQYF. CDR3 in DNA: TGTGCCAGCAGCCGAATAGCGGGAGGGCCCTCAGAGACCCAGTACTTC.